This is a list of T cell receptor beta chains from one sample in a study of cytomegalovirus exposure and HLA in healthy donors. The data were produced by immunoSEQ multiplex PCR, yet TCRdb's version contains in-frame clones alone and is incomplete. The sample has 250,000 to 400,000 clones, around 90% seen once. Input material: PBMCs. These receptors all stem from a woman in her 30s in good health and CMV-seropositive. Each CDR3 is given with its conserved first and last residue. Fields, in order: D gene, V gene, J gene, clone size, CDR3 DNA, CDR3 protein. A D gene is named only where the DNA matches it firmly. Where a row states a size, it is once, few, many or the class of an expanded clone; other rows omit it.

>-|TRBV7-2|TRBJ2-7|once
TGTGCCAGCAGCCCACCGTCAGCCATCTTCTACGAGCAGTACTTC
CASSPPSAIFYEQYF
>TRBD1|TRBV6-5|TRBJ1-1|-
TGTGCCAGCAGTTACTCGACAGGGGGCGGTGAAGCTTTCTTT
CASSYSTGGGEAFF
>TRBD2|TRBV27|TRBJ2-2|-
TGTGCCAGCAGTTTAGCCTGGGGACTAAACCCCGGGGAGCTGTTTTTT
CASSLAWGLNPGELFF
>-|TRBV19|TRBJ1-1|-
TGTGCCAGTAGTTTCGTTACGAACACTGAAGCTTTCTTT
CASSFVTNTEAFF
>-|TRBV5-5|TRBJ1-2|-
TGTGCCAGCAGCACCGACTTTATCTATGGCTACACCTTC
CASSTDFIYGYTF
>TRBD1|TRBV7-3|TRBJ1-1|-
TGTGCCAGCAGTCTTAACAGGGGAGGTCTGAACACTGAAGCTTTCTTT
CASSLNRGGLNTEAFF
>TRBD2|TRBV7-9|TRBJ2-4|-
TGTGCCAGCAGCTTTGGGGCGGGAGTGACCAAAAACATTCAGTACTTC
CASSFGAGVTKNIQYF
>TRBD1|TRBV7-6|TRBJ1-1|-
TGTGCCAGCAGCCCGACAGGGTTTGACACTGAAGCTTTCTTT
CASSPTGFDTEAFF
>TRBD2|TRBV6-5|TRBJ2-5|-
TGTGCCAGCGGGTCTAGCGGGAGCGAGACCCAGTACTTC
CASGSSGSETQYF
>-|TRBV28|TRBJ1-5|few
TGTGCCAGCAGCAAACCGGCTTTCGATCAGCCCCAGCATTTT
CASSKPAFDQPQHF
>-|TRBV18|TRBJ1-2|-
TGTGCCAGCTCACCATTACCACCCTCTGACTATGGCTACACCTTC
CASSPLPPSDYGYTF
>-|TRBV2|TRBJ2-2|-
TGTGCCAGCAATAGGAGACAGTCCACCGGGGAGCTGTTTTTT
CASNRRQSTGELFF
>-|TRBV7-3|TRBJ2-3|-
TGTGCCAGCAGCTTAAGCGGGGGCACAGATACGCAGTATTTT
CASSLSGGTDTQYF
>-|TRBV28|TRBJ2-7|-
TGTGCCAGCAGGGACACCACCACGAGCTCCTACGAGCAGTACTTC
CASRDTTTSSYEQYF
>-|TRBV11-2|TRBJ1-1|once
TGTGCCAGCAGCTCTTCTACAGGTGAAGCTTTCTTT
CASSSSTGEAFF
>-|TRBV4-1|TRBJ2-3|few
TGCGCCAGCAGCCCCGATAGGTCCCTCGGGGATACGCAGTATTTT
CASSPDRSLGDTQYF
>TRBD1|TRBV5-4|TRBJ1-2|-
TGTGCCAGCAGCTTGGCCGGGGACAGGGGGGTGGGCTACACCTTC
CASSLAGDRGVGYTF
>TRBD1|TRBV14|TRBJ2-3|-
TGTGCCAGCAGCCCCGGGACAGTGACTAGCACAGATACGCAGTATTTT
CASSPGTVTSTDTQYF
>-|TRBV6-5|TRBJ2-1|-
TGTGCCAGCAGCGCCTATGAGAGCGCGAGCAATGAGCAGTTCTTC
CASSAYESASNEQFF
>-|TRBV20-1|TRBJ2-3|-
TGCAGTGGGACATTGGGCAATACGCAGTATTTT
CSGTLGNTQYF
>-|TRBV29-1|TRBJ2-2|once
TGCAGCGCTTACACCGGGGAGCTGTTTTTT
CSAYTGELFF
>-|TRBV4-2|TRBJ2-1|-
TGTGCCAGCAGCCAAGCCCTAGGGAATGAGCAGTTCTTC
CASSQALGNEQFF
>TRBD2|TRBV10-2|TRBJ2-5|-
TGCGCCAGCACCTTCGTAGCGGGGAGAAAAGAGACCCAGTACTTC
CASTFVAGRKETQYF
>TRBD1|TRBV30|TRBJ1-5|-
TGTGCCTGGAACACAGGGGATGGCAATCAGCCCCAGCATTTT
CAWNTGDGNQPQHF
>-|TRBV4-1|TRBJ2-3|-
TGCGCCAGCAGCCAAGATGGGGCAGGGGCGGGAGATACGCAGTATTTT
CASSQDGAGAGDTQYF
>-|TRBV4-2|TRBJ1-2|-
TGTGCCAGCAGCCAAGCTACCTGGGACACCGTAACCGGCTATGGCTACACCTTC
CASSQATWDTVTGYGYTF
>TRBD1|TRBV28|TRBJ2-5|many
TGTGCCAGCAGAGCTCGTGGGACAGGGGTAATTGGGCAAGAGACCCAGTACTTC
CASRARGTGVIGQETQYF
>-|TRBV28|TRBJ1-5|-
TGTGCCAGCAGGTCAGGGGGCAATCAGCCCCAGCATTTT
CASRSGGNQPQHF
>-|TRBV5-1|TRBJ1-1|once
TGCGCCAGCAGCTTGAATCCAGGGATGAACACTGAAGCTTTCTTT
CASSLNPGMNTEAFF
>TRBD1|TRBV6-6|TRBJ1-1|-
TGTGCCAGCAGGGGACAGCCGAACACTGAAGCTTTCTTT
CASRGQPNTEAFF
>TRBD1|TRBV2|TRBJ1-3|-
TGTGCCAGCAGTCCGGACAGGGGAAACACCATATATTTT
CASSPDRGNTIYF
>TRBD2|TRBV5-1|TRBJ2-1|-
TGCGCCAGCAGCCCGGGACTAGGCGGCAATGAGCAGTTCTTC
CASSPGLGGNEQFF
>-|TRBV7-8|TRBJ2-7|-
TGTGCCAGCAGCCCCCTGACAGGAGCGGAGCAGTACTTC
CASSPLTGAEQYF
>-|TRBV9|TRBJ1-4|-
TGTGCCAGCAGCGCTCCCGGGGGACATGAAAAACTGTTTTTT
CASSAPGGHEKLFF
>-|TRBV4-1|TRBJ1-3|-
TGCGCCAGCAGCCATGATGCTCTCCGCGGAAACACCATATATTTT
CASSHDALRGNTIYF
>-|TRBV7-9|TRBJ2-7|-
TGTGCCAGCAGCCCGGTCCCATACGAGCAGTACTTC
CASSPVPYEQYF
>TRBD2|TRBV29-1|TRBJ2-3|-
TGCAGCGCCCCCCTGGGGGAGCGGGATAGCACAGATACGCAGTATTTT
CSAPLGERDSTDTQYF
>-|TRBV7-8|TRBJ2-3|-
TGTGCCAGCAGCTTATCGCGGGACCTGGGAGATACGCAGTATTTT
CASSLSRDLGDTQYF
>-|TRBV2|TRBJ1-2|-
TGTGCCAGCAGGCCCGAATATGGCTACACCTTC
CASRPEYGYTF
>-|TRBV15|TRBJ2-5|-
TGTGCCACCAGAAGCACCGGAGGGGACGAGACCCAGTACTTC
CATRSTGGDETQYF
>-|TRBV5-4|TRBJ2-5|once
TGTGCCAGCAGTCTAATGGGGGAGACCCAGTACTTC
CASSLMGETQYF
>TRBD1|TRBV7-9|TRBJ1-6|-
TGTGCCAGCAGCTTAAGTCAGACAGGGGGCCCGTCCTATAATTCACCCCTCCACTTT
CASSLSQTGGPSYNSPLHF
>-|TRBV27|TRBJ2-7|-
TGTGCCAGCAGTTCACAGGGCTCCTACGAGCAGTACTTC
CASSSQGSYEQYF
>-|TRBV18|TRBJ1-5|-
TGTGCCAGCTCACCAACGGGAGTCAATCAGCCCCAGCATTTT
CASSPTGVNQPQHF